This is a list of T cell receptor beta chains from one sample in a study of T cell repertoires in cytomegalovirus infection. TCRdb ran MiXCR on the reads and lists one entry per CDR3 protein. This sample has approximately 910,000 distinct CDR3 sequences, with roughly 30% found just once. Antigen specificity for these receptors is unknown. This specimen consisted of cultured CD8+ T cells from PBMCs, obtained from culture after CMV antigen stimulation. Receptor source: a human donor in good health (CMV status not recorded). Some clones in this sample may be carry-over from other donors' samples. Each CDR3 is given with its conserved first and last residue. The order of the fields is J gene, D gene, V gene, clone size, CDR3 DNA, CDR3 protein. A D gene is named only where the DNA matches it firmly. Clone size is shown for a subset of rows, as once, few, many or a class of expanded clone.

j_call: TRBJ1-5
d_call: TRBD1
v_call: TRBV20-1
clone_size: -
cdr3_nt: TGCAGTGCTAGAGACGCGGACAGGGTTAGCAATCAGCCCCAGCATTTT
cdr3_aa: CSARDADRVSNQPQHF

j_call: TRBJ2-6
d_call: -
v_call: TRBV7-9
clone_size: -
cdr3_nt: TGTGCCAGCAGCTTAGGCCGGGATGTAGGCTCTGGGGCCAACGTCCTGACTTTC
cdr3_aa: CASSLGRDVGSGANVLTF

j_call: TRBJ2-3
d_call: -
v_call: TRBV7-3
clone_size: -
cdr3_nt: TGTGCCAGCAGTCCTGAGGTAAATACGCAGTATTTT
cdr3_aa: CASSPEVNTQYF

j_call: TRBJ1-5
d_call: -
v_call: TRBV7-2
clone_size: -
cdr3_nt: TGTGCCAGCAGCTTAACGGGGGCGAGGGTAGAGAAGGGCAATCAGCCCCAGCATTTT
cdr3_aa: CASSLTGARVEKGNQPQHF

j_call: TRBJ1-1
d_call: -
v_call: TRBV27
clone_size: -
cdr3_nt: TGTGCCAGCAGCCAGGGGTTTTCGGCTTTCTTT
cdr3_aa: CASSQGFSAFF

j_call: TRBJ2-4
d_call: -
v_call: TRBV28
clone_size: -
cdr3_nt: TGTGCCAGCAGCTCCCCCCCGGAGCCCCCCAGGGACATTCAGTACTTC
cdr3_aa: CASSSPPEPPRDIQYF

j_call: TRBJ1-2
d_call: -
v_call: TRBV20-1
clone_size: many
cdr3_nt: TGCAGTGCTAGAGCCCCGGACAGATCCTTGGTCTATGGCTACACCTTC
cdr3_aa: CSARAPDRSLVYGYTF

j_call: TRBJ1-4
d_call: -
v_call: TRBV7-2
clone_size: many
cdr3_nt: TGTGCCAGCAGCGCCCTCGGGGGGACTAATGAAAAACTGTTTTTT
cdr3_aa: CASSALGGTNEKLFF

j_call: TRBJ1-1
d_call: -
v_call: TRBV27
clone_size: -
cdr3_nt: TGTGCCAGCAGTTTAATGCCTATTGTCGACACTGAAGCTTTCTTT
cdr3_aa: CASSLMPIVDTEAFF

j_call: TRBJ1-1
d_call: -
v_call: TRBV6-2/TRBV6-3
clone_size: -
cdr3_nt: TGTGCCAGCAGTACCTGGGAGGCGAGGACTGAAGCTTTCTTT
cdr3_aa: CASSTWEARTEAFF

j_call: TRBJ1-2
d_call: -
v_call: TRBV12-3/TRBV12-4
clone_size: -
cdr3_nt: TGTGCCAGCAGCCATGGAACAGGGAATGGCTACACCTTC
cdr3_aa: CASSHGTGNGYTF

j_call: TRBJ2-2
d_call: -
v_call: TRBV11-3
clone_size: -
cdr3_nt: TGTGCCAGCAGCTTAGATCCCAGAAGATACACCGGGGAGCTGTTTTTT
cdr3_aa: CASSLDPRRYTGELFF

j_call: TRBJ1-4
d_call: -
v_call: TRBV19
clone_size: -
cdr3_nt: TGTGCCAGTAGTCGGTGGGATTCACTCGAGGGGGTGTTTTTT
cdr3_aa: CASSRWDSLEGVFF

j_call: TRBJ2-7
d_call: TRBD1
v_call: TRBV7-9
clone_size: -
cdr3_nt: TGTGCCAGCAGCTGGCCGGGACAGGGGTCCCACGAGCAGTACTTC
cdr3_aa: CASSWPGQGSHEQYF

j_call: TRBJ2-1
d_call: -
v_call: TRBV7-7
clone_size: once
cdr3_nt: TGTGCTAGCAGCTTAGTGGACAGTCCCGCGTACAATGAGCAGTTCTTC
cdr3_aa: CASSLVDSPAYNEQFF

j_call: TRBJ2-2
d_call: -
v_call: TRBV10-3
clone_size: -
cdr3_nt: TGTGCCATCCCCGCGGAAAGGGGGAACACCGGGGAGCTGTTTTTT
cdr3_aa: CAIPAERGNTGELFF

j_call: TRBJ2-3
d_call: TRBD1
v_call: TRBV24-1
clone_size: -
cdr3_nt: TGTGCCACCAGTGATGGGCAGGGGGCTTCAGATACGCAGTATTTT
cdr3_aa: CATSDGQGASDTQYF

j_call: TRBJ2-7
d_call: TRBD1
v_call: TRBV6-5
clone_size: -
cdr3_nt: TGTGCCAGCAGTCCACAAGGGGGCCTGGTGGACGAGCAGTACTTC
cdr3_aa: CASSPQGGLVDEQYF

j_call: TRBJ2-3
d_call: -
v_call: TRBV5-5
clone_size: -
cdr3_nt: TGTGCCAGCAGCCCCCAGCTAGGCCCCCTTTCCACAGATACGCAGTATTTT
cdr3_aa: CASSPQLGPLSTDTQYF

j_call: TRBJ2-1
d_call: -
v_call: TRBV24-1
clone_size: -
cdr3_nt: TGTGCCACCAGTGATGGGGACCACAATGAGCAGTTCTTC
cdr3_aa: CATSDGDHNEQFF

j_call: TRBJ1-5
d_call: -
v_call: TRBV12-3/TRBV12-4
clone_size: -
cdr3_nt: TGTGCCAGCTCCGAGGACCGTAGCAATCAGCCCCAGCATTTT
cdr3_aa: CASSEDRSNQPQHF

j_call: TRBJ2-3
d_call: -
v_call: TRBV12-3/TRBV12-4
clone_size: few
cdr3_nt: TGTGCCAGCAGCCATAATATGCGGAGTACGCAGTATTTT
cdr3_aa: CASSHNMRSTQYF

j_call: TRBJ2-5
d_call: TRBD1
v_call: TRBV9
clone_size: -
cdr3_nt: TGTGCCGGCAGCGTAGGGGGACAGGCCAAAGAGACCCAGTACTTC
cdr3_aa: CAGSVGGQAKETQYF

j_call: TRBJ2-1
d_call: TRBD2
v_call: TRBV19
clone_size: few
cdr3_nt: TGTGCCAGTAGTTCCAAGTTGAGCGGGGGGCCCTACAATGAGCAGTTCTTC
cdr3_aa: CASSSKLSGGPYNEQFF

j_call: TRBJ2-3
d_call: -
v_call: TRBV27
clone_size: -
cdr3_nt: TGTGCCAGCAGTTCTGCAGGGGCAGGGGATACGCAGTATTTT
cdr3_aa: CASSSAGAGDTQYF

j_call: TRBJ1-2
d_call: -
v_call: TRBV4-1
clone_size: -
cdr3_nt: TGCGCCAGCAGCCGCCTCGTAGGGGAAGATGGCTACACCTTC
cdr3_aa: CASSRLVGEDGYTF

j_call: TRBJ2-1
d_call: TRBD1
v_call: TRBV6-6
clone_size: -
cdr3_nt: TGTGCCAGCAGTGAGGTGGGACAGGGAATCTACAATGAGCAGTTCTTC
cdr3_aa: CASSEVGQGIYNEQFF

j_call: TRBJ2-7
d_call: -
v_call: TRBV6-4
clone_size: -
cdr3_nt: TGTGCCAGCAAAAGACAGGGGAGGGGATACGAGCAGTACTTC
cdr3_aa: CASKRQGRGYEQYF

j_call: TRBJ1-5
d_call: -
v_call: TRBV27
clone_size: -
cdr3_nt: TGTGCCAGCAGTTTAGCGTGGGGTAAGCCCCAGCATTTT
cdr3_aa: CASSLAWGKPQHF

j_call: TRBJ2-5
d_call: -
v_call: TRBV9
clone_size: once
cdr3_nt: TGTGCCAGCAGCGTAGGGAAATTCCTCCCGGAGACCCAGTACTTC
cdr3_aa: CASSVGKFLPETQYF

j_call: TRBJ2-7
d_call: TRBD1
v_call: TRBV7-9
clone_size: few
cdr3_nt: TGTGCCAGCAGCGAGACAGGGGGAGTTTACGAGCAGTACTTC
cdr3_aa: CASSETGGVYEQYF

j_call: TRBJ1-2
d_call: -
v_call: TRBV7-9
clone_size: -
cdr3_nt: TGTGCCAGCAGCCCTACAGGGCATCCTAACTATGGCTACACCTTC
cdr3_aa: CASSPTGHPNYGYTF

j_call: TRBJ2-1
d_call: -
v_call: TRBV14
clone_size: few
cdr3_nt: TGTGCCAGCAGTCCAACAATCCTCTACAATGAGCAGTTCTTC
cdr3_aa: CASSPTILYNEQFF

j_call: TRBJ2-3
d_call: TRBD2
v_call: TRBV7-8
clone_size: -
cdr3_nt: TGTGCCAGCAGCTTAAACCCCGCGGGGGCGCAGTATTTT
cdr3_aa: CASSLNPAGAQYF

j_call: TRBJ1-5
d_call: TRBD1
v_call: TRBV6-6
clone_size: -
cdr3_nt: TGTGCCAGCAGTTACTCGGACAGGGGTCCGCCCCAGCATTTT
cdr3_aa: CASSYSDRGPPQHF

j_call: TRBJ2-3
d_call: -
v_call: TRBV29-1
clone_size: -
cdr3_nt: TGCAGCGTGGCCGGGACAACAGTTTCAGATACGCAGTATTTT
cdr3_aa: CSVAGTTVSDTQYF

j_call: TRBJ1-2
d_call: -
v_call: TRBV12-3/TRBV12-4
clone_size: -
cdr3_nt: TGTGCCAGCAGTTTGAAGGTTTGGACAGCGTATGGCTACACCTTC
cdr3_aa: CASSLKVWTAYGYTF

j_call: TRBJ2-3
d_call: TRBD1
v_call: TRBV7-9
clone_size: many
cdr3_nt: TGTGCCAGCAGCTCTCTCGACAGGGGGCGAGTTGGAGATACGCAGTATTTT
cdr3_aa: CASSSLDRGRVGDTQYF

j_call: TRBJ1-1
d_call: -
v_call: TRBV6-5
clone_size: many
cdr3_nt: TGTGCCAGCAGTTACTCCTGGGGGGAAACTGAAGCTTTCTTT
cdr3_aa: CASSYSWGETEAFF

j_call: TRBJ2-1
d_call: -
v_call: TRBV19
clone_size: -
cdr3_nt: TGTGCCAGTAGTATCCACCAGGGCTCCTACAATGAGCAGTTCTTC
cdr3_aa: CASSIHQGSYNEQFF

j_call: TRBJ2-2
d_call: -
v_call: TRBV6-6
clone_size: few
cdr3_nt: TGTGCCAGCAGTTACGTTGGCAGTTACACCGGGGAGCTGTTTTTT
cdr3_aa: CASSYVGSYTGELFF

j_call: TRBJ2-5
d_call: TRBD1
v_call: TRBV19
clone_size: -
cdr3_nt: TGTGCCACCACGGACCAGGGACAGCAAGAGACCCAGTACTTC
cdr3_aa: CATTDQGQQETQYF

j_call: TRBJ2-1
d_call: -
v_call: TRBV20-1
clone_size: -
cdr3_nt: TGCAGTGCCCAGAGCAGGGACAACTACTACAATGAGCAGTTCTTC
cdr3_aa: CSAQSRDNYYNEQFF

j_call: TRBJ2-5
d_call: -
v_call: TRBV7-2
clone_size: -
cdr3_nt: TGTGCCAGCAGCTTATGGTCTGGCCAGGGGGGGGAGACCCAGTACTTC
cdr3_aa: CASSLWSGQGGETQYF

j_call: TRBJ2-2
d_call: -
v_call: TRBV7-9
clone_size: -
cdr3_nt: TGTGCCAGCAGCCCCCGAAGGGTCACCGGGGAGCTGTTTTTT
cdr3_aa: CASSPRRVTGELFF

j_call: TRBJ2-7
d_call: -
v_call: TRBV29-1
clone_size: -
cdr3_nt: TGCAGCGTACTCTATATGGGATACGAGCAGTACTTC
cdr3_aa: CSVLYMGYEQYF

j_call: TRBJ2-3
d_call: TRBD2
v_call: TRBV27
clone_size: few
cdr3_nt: TGTGCCAGCAGTCCCCTAGCGGGGCCTAGCACAGATACGCAGTATTTT
cdr3_aa: CASSPLAGPSTDTQYF

j_call: TRBJ2-1
d_call: TRBD1
v_call: TRBV7-9
clone_size: -
cdr3_nt: TGTGCCAGCAGTTCCGGACAGGCCCATGAGCAGTTCTTC
cdr3_aa: CASSSGQAHEQFF

j_call: TRBJ2-3
d_call: -
v_call: TRBV20-1
clone_size: -
cdr3_nt: TGCAGTGCTAGTAGTGGTACGCAGTATTTT
cdr3_aa: CSASSGTQYF

j_call: TRBJ2-3
d_call: -
v_call: TRBV4-1
clone_size: many
cdr3_nt: TGCGCCAGCAGCCAAGATGAGGCGGGGGCCGACACAGATACGCAGTATTTT
cdr3_aa: CASSQDEAGADTDTQYF

j_call: TRBJ2-2
d_call: TRBD1
v_call: TRBV9
clone_size: few
cdr3_nt: TGTGCCAGCAGCGTCGGGACAGTCGCGAACACCGGGGAGCTGTTTTTT
cdr3_aa: CASSVGTVANTGELFF

j_call: TRBJ2-1
d_call: TRBD2
v_call: TRBV7-9
clone_size: -
cdr3_nt: TGTGCTAACAGCCCGGGGGGAGGACTAGCGGAAATAAACTCCTACAATGAGCAGTTCTTC
cdr3_aa: CANSPGGGLAEINSYNEQFF

j_call: TRBJ1-5
d_call: TRBD1
v_call: TRBV27
clone_size: -
cdr3_nt: TGTGCCACTAAGCCTTCGGGACAGGGTTATAGCAATCAGCCCCAGCATTTT
cdr3_aa: CATKPSGQGYSNQPQHF

j_call: TRBJ1-2
d_call: -
v_call: TRBV7-2
clone_size: -
cdr3_nt: TGTGCCAGCTTATGGTCCTCCTCGGAGGGCTCCACCTTC
cdr3_aa: CASLWSSSEGSTF